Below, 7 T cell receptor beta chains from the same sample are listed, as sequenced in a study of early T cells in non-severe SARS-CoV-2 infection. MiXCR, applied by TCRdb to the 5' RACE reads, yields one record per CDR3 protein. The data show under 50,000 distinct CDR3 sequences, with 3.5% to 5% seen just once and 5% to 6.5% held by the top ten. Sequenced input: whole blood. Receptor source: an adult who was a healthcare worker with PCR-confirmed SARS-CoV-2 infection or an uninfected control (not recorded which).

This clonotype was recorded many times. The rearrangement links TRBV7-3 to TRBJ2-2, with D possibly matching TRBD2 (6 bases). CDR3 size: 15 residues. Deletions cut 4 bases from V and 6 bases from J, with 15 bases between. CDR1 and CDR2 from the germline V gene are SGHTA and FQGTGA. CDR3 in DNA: TGTGCCAGCAGCTACTACGGGGGAGAGGCCGGGGAGCTGTTTTTT. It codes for CASSYYGGEAGELFF.

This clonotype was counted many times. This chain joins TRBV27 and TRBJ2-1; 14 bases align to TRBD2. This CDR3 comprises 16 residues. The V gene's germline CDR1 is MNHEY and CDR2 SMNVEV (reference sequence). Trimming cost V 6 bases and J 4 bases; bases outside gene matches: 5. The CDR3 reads CASRPRLAGGYNEQFF. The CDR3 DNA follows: TGTGCCAGCAGGCCGCGACTAGCGGGGGGGTACAATGAGCAGTTCTTC.

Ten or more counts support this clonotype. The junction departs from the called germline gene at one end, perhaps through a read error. CDR3 amino acids: CSAPGTSRDTQYF. The CDR3 DNA follows: TGCAGTGCTCCCGGGACTAGCAGAGATACGCAGTATTTT. The V and J genes are TRBV20-1 and TRBJ2-3; 9 bases agree with TRBD2. This CDR3 region has 13 residues. The germline gives CDR1 DFQATT, CDR2 SNEGSKA (reference sequence).

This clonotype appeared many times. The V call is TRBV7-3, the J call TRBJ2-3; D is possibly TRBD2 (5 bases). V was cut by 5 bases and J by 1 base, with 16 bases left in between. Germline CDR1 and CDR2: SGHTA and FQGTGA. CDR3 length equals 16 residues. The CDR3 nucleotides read TGTGCCAGCAGCGAGTCCCGAGCGGACGGCACAGATACGCAGTATTTT. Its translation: CASSESRADGTDTQYF.

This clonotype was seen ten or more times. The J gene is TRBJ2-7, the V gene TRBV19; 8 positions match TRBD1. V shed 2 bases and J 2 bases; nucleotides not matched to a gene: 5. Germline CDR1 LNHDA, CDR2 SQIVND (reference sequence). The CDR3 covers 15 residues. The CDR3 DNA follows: TGTGCCAGTAGTATACGACGGGGACAGGCCTACGAGCAGTACTTC. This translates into CASSIRRGQAYEQYF. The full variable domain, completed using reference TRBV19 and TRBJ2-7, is DGGITQSPKYLFRKEGQNVTLSCEQNLNHDAMYWYRQDPGQGLRLIYYSQIVNDFQKGDIAEGYSVSREKKESFPLTVTSAQKNPTAFYLCASSIRRGQAYEQYFGPGTRLTVT.

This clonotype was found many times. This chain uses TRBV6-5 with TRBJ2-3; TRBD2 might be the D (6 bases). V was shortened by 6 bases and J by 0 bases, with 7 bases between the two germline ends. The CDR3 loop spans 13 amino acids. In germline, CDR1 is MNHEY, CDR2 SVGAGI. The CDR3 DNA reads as TGTGCCAGCAGGCGGGACAGCACAGATACGCAGTATTTT. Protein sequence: CASRRDSTDTQYF.

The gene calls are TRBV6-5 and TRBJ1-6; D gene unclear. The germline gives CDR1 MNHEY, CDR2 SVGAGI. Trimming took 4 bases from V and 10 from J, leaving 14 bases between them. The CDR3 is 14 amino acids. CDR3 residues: CASSWTGTQSPLHF. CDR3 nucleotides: TGTGCCAGCAGTTGGACCGGAACCCAATCACCCCTCCACTTT.